These 10 T cell receptor beta chains came from one sample sequenced in a study of T cells in Graves' hyperthyroidism and ophthalmopathy. TCR beta CDR3 region amplification was performed from RNA transcripts. A first-round RT-PCR of the TCR CDR3 used the HTBI primer set. TCRdb passed the multiplex PCR reads through MiXCR, listing each CDR3 protein once. The sample lists approximately 570,000 distinct CDR3 sequences, 15% to 20% occurring once. Sequencing was carried out using blood. The receptors here all came from a man aged 40-50 years with Graves' ophthalmopathy.

Regarding this clonotype: One base away lies a much larger clone, so this may be a sequencing read error. V and J are TRBV12-3 or TRBV12-4 and TRBJ1-5; D gene unclear. CDR3 size: 14 residues. Trimming stripped 5 bases from V and 6 bases from J, with 14 bases between. The CDR3 nucleotides are TGTGCCAGCAGTCCGGATGCACGGTTTCAGCCCCAGCATTTT. It translates to CASSPDARFQPQHF.

J is TRBJ1-2 and V is TRBV6-1; a weak D match, TRBD1 (6 bases). Per germline, CDR1 MNHNS and CDR2 SASEGT. The germline V and J ends were trimmed by 7 bases and 8 bases, with 17 bases remaining between them. The CDR3 totals 13 residues. The CDR3 DNA reads as TGTGCCAGCACCCCCTCAGGGGCTGTAGGCTACACCTTC. As protein: CASTPSGAVGYTF.

This clonotype came up many times. The J gene is TRBJ2-3, the V gene TRBV20-1; no reliable D call. Trimming stripped 7 bases from V and 6 bases from J, with 11 bases between. Per the germline V gene, CDR1 is DFQATT and CDR2 is SNEGSKA (reference sequence). The CDR3 has 11 residues. Here the CDR3 reads CSGTPADTQYF. Written as DNA, the CDR3 is TGCAGTGGTACTCCCGCTGATACGCAGTATTTT.

This clonotype was observed a few times. The chain carries TRBV7-9 and TRBJ1-2; 7 bases map to TRBD1. Germline CDR1 and CDR2: SEHNR and FQNEAQ (reference sequence). J was trimmed by 8 bases and V by 5 bases; bases with no gene match: 14. The CDR3 sequence is 15 residues long. CDR3 in amino acids: CASSPPDRVVRGYTF. CDR3 DNA: TGTGCCAGCAGCCCCCCCGACAGGGTAGTCAGAGGCTACACCTTC.

V usage is TRBV19 and J usage is TRBJ1-2; 8 nucleotides line up with TRBD1. The length of the CDR3 is 15 residues. Losses at the gene ends were 3 bases for V and 4 bases for J; bases not matched to a gene: 7. CDR1 LNHDA and CDR2 SQIVND come from the germline V gene (reference sequence). DNA of the CDR3: TGTGCCAGTAGTATGGAGTGGACAGGGTTCTATGGCTACACCTTC. It encodes CASSMEWTGFYGYTF.

The CDR3 here is CAWSYFDRGRNTIYF. Written as DNA, the CDR3 is TGTGCCTGGAGTTACTTCGACAGGGGACGAAACACCATATATTTT. The rearrangement uses TRBV30 and TRBJ1-3; 8 bases line up with TRBD1. CDR1 and CDR2 (germline): GTSNPN, SVGIG (reference sequence). V lost 2 bases, J lost 5 bases, and 8 bases stayed unmatched. The CDR3 has 15 amino acids.

The J gene is TRBJ1-1, the V gene TRBV5-1, with D unresolved. The V gene lost 8 bases and the J gene lost 0 bases, with 11 bases spanning the gap. Germline-derived CDR1 and CDR2 are SGHRS and YFSETQ. The CDR3 runs 13 residues. The CDR3 here is CASQIGMNTEAFF. CDR3 DNA sequence: TGCGCCAGTCAAATCGGGATGAACACTGAAGCTTTCTTT. The complete variable domain, with remaining parts taken from reference TRBV5-1 and TRBJ1-1, reads KAGVTQTPRYLIKTRGQQVTLSCSPISGHRSVSWYQQTPGQGLQFLFEYFSETQRNKGNFPGRFSGRQFSNSRSEMNVSTLELGDSALYLCASQIGMNTEAFFGQGTRLTVV.

This clonotype was recorded at least ten times. The gene calls are TRBV3-1 and TRBJ2-1, with D perhaps given as TRBD1 or TRBD2 (5 bases each). V lost 3 bases, J lost 6 bases, and 9 bases lay in between. This CDR3 has 13 residues. Germline V gene data show CDR1 as LGHDT and CDR2 as YNNKEL (reference sequence). CDR3 DNA: TGTGCCAGCAGCCAGAGGGGCTCCAATGAGCAGTTCTTC. Protein: CASSQRGSNEQFF.

The chain has TRBV12-3 or TRBV12-4 and TRBJ2-2; a weak D match, TRBD2 (5 bases). V dropped 5 bases and J dropped 4 bases, with 14 bases sitting between them. This CDR3 contains 15 residues. The CDR3 DNA follows: TGTGCCAGCAGTCCACTACGGGAAGTCACCGGGGAGCTGTTTTTT. Protein: CASSPLREVTGELFF.

At least ten counts were recorded for this clonotype. The V and J genes are TRBV18 and TRBJ2-3; tentative D call: TRBD2 (5 bases). The CDR3 extends over 15 amino acids. V was pared by 2 bases and J by 1 base, with 10 bases between. The germline gives CDR1 KGHSH, CDR2 LQKENI. The CDR3 DNA follows: TGTGCCAGCTCACCAACGGGGTCGGGCACAGATACGCAGTATTTT. Translated, it gives CASSPTGSGTDTQYF.